This T cell receptor (beta chain) was recorded in a study of shared clonotypes between healthy human individuals. Study-level results: Non-shared clonotypes had lower generation probabilities than clonotypes shared by all four sorted-subset donors. A generally larger estimated richness was seen in naive subsets than in memory subsets. The diversity represented, both genetic and in exposure history, was limited by few donors.

The assay was carried out at the deep level. The assay was immunoSEQ multiplex PCR, and TCRdb's table has in-frame clones only and misses some. The repertoire includes about 520,000 clones, 90% to 97% of them detected once, and around 0.066% sits in the top ten. Points on this clone: Its antigen is not identified.

CDR1 and CDR2 from the germline V gene are MDHEN and SYDVKM. The CDR3 totals 16 residues. With V trimmed by 6 bases and J by 5 bases, 10 bases remained unmatched. This TCR came from a woman between 25 and 40 years old in good health. The specimen sequenced was naive CD4+ T cells sorted from blood. The subset: CD45RA+ positively selected. The genes are TRBV28 and TRBJ2-2; TRBD2 aligns across 9 bases. The CDR3, as DNA: TGTGCCAGCAGGGTACCGGGACTAGCAGGGACCGGGGAGCTGTTTTTT. Translation: CASRVPGLAGTGELFF. The full variable domain, its missing parts supplied by reference TRBV28 and TRBJ2-2, is DVKVTQSSRYLVKRTGEKVFLECVQDMDHENMFWYRQDPGLGLRLIYFSYDVKMKEKGDIPEGYSVSREKKERFSLILESASTNQTSMYLCASRVPGLAGTGELFFGEGSRLTVL.